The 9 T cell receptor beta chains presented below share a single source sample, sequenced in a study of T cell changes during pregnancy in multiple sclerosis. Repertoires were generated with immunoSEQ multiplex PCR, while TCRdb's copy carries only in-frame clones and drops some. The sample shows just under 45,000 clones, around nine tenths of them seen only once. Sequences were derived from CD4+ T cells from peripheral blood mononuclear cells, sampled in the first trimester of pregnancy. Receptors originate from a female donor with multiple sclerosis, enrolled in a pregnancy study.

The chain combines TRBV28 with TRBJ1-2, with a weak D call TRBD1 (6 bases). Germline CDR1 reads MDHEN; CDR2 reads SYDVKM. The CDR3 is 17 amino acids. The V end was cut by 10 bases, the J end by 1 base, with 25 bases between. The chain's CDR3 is CATTLGGASRFNYGYTF. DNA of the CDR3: TGTGCCACCACTCTCGGGGGGGCCTCCAGGTTTAACTATGGCTACACCTTC.

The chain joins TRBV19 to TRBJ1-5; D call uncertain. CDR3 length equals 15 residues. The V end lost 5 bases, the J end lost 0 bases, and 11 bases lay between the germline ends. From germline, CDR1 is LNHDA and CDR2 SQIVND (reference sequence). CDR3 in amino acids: CASSLNTYSNQPQHF. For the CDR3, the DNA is TGTGCCAGTAGTCTCAATACCTATAGCAATCAGCCCCAGCATTTT.

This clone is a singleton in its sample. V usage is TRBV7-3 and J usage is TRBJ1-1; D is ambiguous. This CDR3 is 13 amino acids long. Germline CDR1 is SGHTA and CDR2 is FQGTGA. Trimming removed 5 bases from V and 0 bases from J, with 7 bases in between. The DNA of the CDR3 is TGTGCCAGCAGCCCTGAGATGAACACTGAAGCTTTCTTT. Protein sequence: CASSPEMNTEAFF.

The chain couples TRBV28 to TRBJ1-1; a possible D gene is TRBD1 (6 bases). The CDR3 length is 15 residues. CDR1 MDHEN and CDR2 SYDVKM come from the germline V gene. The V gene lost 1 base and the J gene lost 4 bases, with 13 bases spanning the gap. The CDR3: CASSLLIQGRTEAFF. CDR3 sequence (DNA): TGTGCCAGCAGTTTATTGATACAGGGTCGCACTGAAGCTTTCTTT.

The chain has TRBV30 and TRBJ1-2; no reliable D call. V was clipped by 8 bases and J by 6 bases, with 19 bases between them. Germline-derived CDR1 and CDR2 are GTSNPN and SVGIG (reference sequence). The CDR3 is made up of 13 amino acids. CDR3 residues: CAAPRELYNGYTF. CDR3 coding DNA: TGTGCCGCCCCCCGGGAACTCTACAATGGCTACACCTTC.

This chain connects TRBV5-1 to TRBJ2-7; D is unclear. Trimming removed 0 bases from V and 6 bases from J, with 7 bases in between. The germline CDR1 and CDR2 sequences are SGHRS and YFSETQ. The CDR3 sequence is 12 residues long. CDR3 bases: TGCGCCAGCAGCTTGGACAGCCGCGAGCAGTACTTC. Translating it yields CASSLDSREQYF.

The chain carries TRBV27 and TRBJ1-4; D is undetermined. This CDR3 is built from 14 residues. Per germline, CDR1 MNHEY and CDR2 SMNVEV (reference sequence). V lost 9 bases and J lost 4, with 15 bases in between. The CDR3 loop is CARPPALDNEKLFF. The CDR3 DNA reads TGTGCCAGACCCCCGGCCCTAGATAATGAAAAACTGTTTTTT. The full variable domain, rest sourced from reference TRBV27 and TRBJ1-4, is EAQVTQNPRYLITVTGKKLTVTCSQNMNHEYMSWYRQDPGLGLRQIYYSMNVEVTDKGDVPEGYKVSRKEKRNFPLILESPSPNQTSLYFCARPPALDNEKLFFGSGTQLSVL.

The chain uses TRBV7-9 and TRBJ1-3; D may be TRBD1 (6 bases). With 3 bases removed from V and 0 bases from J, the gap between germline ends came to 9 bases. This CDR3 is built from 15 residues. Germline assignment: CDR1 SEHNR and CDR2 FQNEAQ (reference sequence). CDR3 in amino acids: CASSFRTASGNTIYF. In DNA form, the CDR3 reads TGTGCCAGCAGCTTCCGGACAGCCTCTGGAAACACCATATATTTT.

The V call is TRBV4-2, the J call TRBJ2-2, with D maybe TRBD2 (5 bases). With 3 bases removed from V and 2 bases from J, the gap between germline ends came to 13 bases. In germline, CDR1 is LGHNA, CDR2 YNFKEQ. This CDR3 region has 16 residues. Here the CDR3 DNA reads TGTGCCAGCAGCCATAATCCATCGGGAAACACCGGGGAGCTGTTTTTT. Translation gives CASSHNPSGNTGELFF.